This TCR beta chain is drawn from a study of cytomegalovirus exposure and HLA in healthy donors. PCR was performed using 60 Vbeta and 13 Jbeta primers. The repertoire was sequenced with immunoSEQ multiplex PCR; TCRdb's copy has only in-frame clones and lacks some. The table records 150,000 or so clones, roughly 80% of them present only once. The V gene lost 6 bases and the J gene lost 1 base, with 7 bases spanning the gap. Germline V gene sequence: CDR1 MNHNS, CDR2 SASEGT. CDR3 size: 14 residues. Sequencing used PBMCs. The sequence came from a man aged 35 to 55 in good health and CMV-seropositive. The V call is TRBV6-1, the J call TRBJ2-6, with D hard to call. CDR3 sequence (DNA): TGTGCCAGCAGGCTCCTATCTGGGGCCAACGTCCTGACTTTC. It yields the protein CASRLLSGANVLTF.